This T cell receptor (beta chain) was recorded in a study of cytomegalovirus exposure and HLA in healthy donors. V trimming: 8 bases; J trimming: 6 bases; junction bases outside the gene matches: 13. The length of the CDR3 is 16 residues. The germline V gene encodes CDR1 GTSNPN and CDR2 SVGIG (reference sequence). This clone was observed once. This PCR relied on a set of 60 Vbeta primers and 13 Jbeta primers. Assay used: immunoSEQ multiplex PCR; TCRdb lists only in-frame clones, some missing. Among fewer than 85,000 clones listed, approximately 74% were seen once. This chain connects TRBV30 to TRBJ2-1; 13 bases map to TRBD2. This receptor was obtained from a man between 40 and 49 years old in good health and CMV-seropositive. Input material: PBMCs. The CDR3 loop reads CALGGILAGGGNEQFF. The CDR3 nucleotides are TGTGCCCTGGGGGGGATACTAGCGGGAGGGGGCAATGAGCAGTTCTTC.